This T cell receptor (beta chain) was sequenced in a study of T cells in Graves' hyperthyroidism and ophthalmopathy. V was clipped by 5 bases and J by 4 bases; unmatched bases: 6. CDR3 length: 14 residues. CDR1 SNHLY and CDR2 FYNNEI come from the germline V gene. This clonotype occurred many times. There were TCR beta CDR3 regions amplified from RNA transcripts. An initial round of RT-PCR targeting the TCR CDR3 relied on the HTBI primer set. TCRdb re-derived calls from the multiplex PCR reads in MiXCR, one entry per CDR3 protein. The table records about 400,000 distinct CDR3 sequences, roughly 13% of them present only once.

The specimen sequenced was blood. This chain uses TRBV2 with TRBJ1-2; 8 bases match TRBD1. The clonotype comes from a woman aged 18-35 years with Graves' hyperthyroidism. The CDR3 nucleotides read TGTGCCAGCAGTTACGGACAGGGTGGCTATGGCTACACCTTC. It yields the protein CASSYGQGGYGYTF.